The next 29 T cell receptor beta chains were all read from a single sample in a study of blood T cell repertoires in COVID-19. TCRdb's table, derived via immunoSEQ multiplex PCR, lists solely in-frame clones and lacks some. Of 180,000 or so clones listed, around 80% were seen once; the top ten hold about 13%. What was sequenced was peripheral blood. The origin of the receptors is a man over 45 who had recovered from COVID-19.

J is TRBJ2-2 and V is TRBV19; 11 bases fit TRBD2. Germline values: CDR1 LNHDA, CDR2 SQIVND (reference sequence). This CDR3 has 16 residues. J gave up 5 bases and V 8 bases, and 10 bases lay outside the gene matches. The chain's CDR3 is CASGRGTSGGTGELFF. CDR3 in DNA: TGTGCCAGTGGGAGAGGGACTAGCGGAGGGACCGGGGAGCTGTTTTTT.

The CDR3 coding sequence is TGTGCCAGCAGTAGGACAGGGGGCGTTCGAACTGAAGCTTTCTTT. Translation gives CASSRTGGVRTEAFF. The chain uses TRBV2 and TRBJ1-1, with 11 bases that match TRBD1. With 5 bases clipped from V and 5 bases from J, the junction kept 7 bases outside the gene matches. Germline V gives CDR1 SNHLY, CDR2 FYNNEI. This CDR3 has 15 residues. Full variable domain (rest looked up from reference TRBV2 and TRBJ1-1): EPEVTQTPSHQVTQMGQEVILRCVPISNHLYFYWYRQILGQKVEFLVSFYNNEISEKSEIFDDQFSVERPDGSNFTLKIRSTKLEDSAMYFCASSRTGGVRTEAFFGQGTRLTVV.

J is TRBJ2-7 and V is TRBV6-5; TRBD1 aligns across 7 bases. Germline trimming cut 0 bases from V and 3 bases from J; bases unmatched to any gene: 5. The CDR3 sequence is 15 residues long. From germline, CDR1 is MNHEY and CDR2 SVGAGI. The CDR3 DNA reads as TGTGCCAGCAGTTACTCCAATGACAGGGACTACGAGCAGTACTTC. Protein sequence: CASSYSNDRDYEQYF.

The genes are TRBV18 and TRBJ2-6, with D maybe TRBD1 (6 bases). Trimming removed 3 bases from V and 0 bases from J, with 12 bases in between. The CDR3 spans 17 residues. The germline CDR1 and CDR2 sequences are KGHSH and LQKENI. CDR3 coding DNA: TGTGCCAGCTCACCGAACAGGGTAGGCTCTGGGGCCAACGTCCTGACTTTC. Protein: CASSPNRVGSGANVLTF.

The chain is built from TRBV6-6 and TRBJ2-3; possibly TRBD2 for D (5 bases). The CDR3 totals 18 residues. Germline V gives CDR1 MNHNY, CDR2 SVGAGI (reference sequence). V was trimmed by 5 bases and J by 1 base, leaving 22 bases between them. DNA of the CDR3: TGTGCCAGCAGTCACAGAACGGGGTTAACGGGTGGCACAGATACGCAGTATTTT. It translates to CASSHRTGLTGGTDTQYF.

The gene calls are TRBV5-5 and TRBJ2-7; a possible D gene is TRBD2 (7 bases). The V end was cut by 1 base, the J end by 2 bases, with 16 bases between. Germline V gene sequence: CDR1 SGHKS, CDR2 YYEKEE (reference sequence). CDR3 length: 16 amino acids. The CDR3 DNA reads as TGTGCCAGCAGCTTGAGGGGGGGAGCGGCGACCTACGAGCAGTACTTC. It specifies CASSLRGGAATYEQYF.

The DNA for the CDR3 is TGTGCCAGCAGCCTTACTAGCGGAAAGGCAGATACGCAGTATTTT. The encoded protein is CASSLTSGKADTQYF. The chain employs TRBV5-5 and TRBJ2-3; TRBD2 aligns across 8 bases. In germline, CDR1 is SGHKS, CDR2 YYEKEE (reference sequence). This CDR3 is built from 15 residues. J lost 4 bases, V lost 4 bases, and 8 bases had no gene match.

V and J are TRBV11-3 and TRBJ1-6; D is unclear. This CDR3 comprises 13 residues. Trimming cost V 8 bases and J 6 bases, with 11 bases left between them. Germline V gene data show CDR1 as SGHNT and CDR2 as YENEEA. The CDR3 DNA reads as TGTGCCAGCTCGGAGGGCCCTAATTCACCCCTCCACTTT. Residues: CASSEGPNSPLHF.

The chain employs TRBV19 and TRBJ2-2; the match to TRBD2 covers 7 bases. From germline, CDR1 is LNHDA and CDR2 SQIVND (reference sequence). The CDR3 runs 18 residues. V was clipped by 4 bases and J by 1 base; unmatched bases: 12. The CDR3 loop is CASSRLAGDPRNTGELFF. CDR3 coding DNA: TGTGCCAGTAGTAGGTTAGCGGGCGACCCTCGGAACACCGGGGAGCTGTTTTTT. The full variable domain, rest sourced from reference TRBV19 and TRBJ2-2, is DGGITQSPKYLFRKEGQNVTLSCEQNLNHDAMYWYRQDPGQGLRLIYYSQIVNDFQKGDIAEGYSVSREKKESFPLTVTSAQKNPTAFYLCASSRLAGDPRNTGELFFGEGSRLTVL.

The rearrangement uses TRBV7-3 and TRBJ2-1; D possibly corresponds to TRBD2 (6 bases). V gave up 5 bases and J gave up 4 bases, with 12 bases separating them. The CDR3 extends over 14 amino acids. CDR1 SGHTA and CDR2 FQGTGA come from the germline V gene. This CDR3 reads CASSPLSGYNEQFF. The CDR3, as DNA: TGTGCCAGCAGCCCCCTTAGCGGATACAATGAGCAGTTCTTC. The entire variable domain, with the rest obtained from reference TRBV7-3 and TRBJ2-1, is as follows: GAGVSQTPSNKVTEKGKYVELRCDPISGHTALYWYRQSLGQGPEFLIYFQGTGAADDSGLPNDRFFAVRPEGSVSTLKIQRTERGDSAVYLCASSPLSGYNEQFFGPGTRLTVL.

The rearrangement uses TRBV7-2 and TRBJ2-1; 14 nucleotides align to TRBD2. J gave up 8 bases and V 5 bases, and 8 bases lay outside the gene matches. CDR1 is SGHTA and CDR2 is FQGNSA in the germline V gene. CDR3 length: 16 amino acids. CDR3 region: CASSVGTSGSVHEQFF. Written as DNA, the CDR3 is TGTGCCAGCAGCGTCGGGACTAGCGGGAGCGTACATGAGCAGTTCTTC.

The J gene is TRBJ2-2, the V gene TRBV19; 7 bases are a match to TRBD2. V lost 0 bases, J lost 7 bases, and 5 bases stayed unmatched. Looked up from germline, CDR1 is LNHDA and CDR2 is SQIVND (reference sequence). The CDR3 has 15 residues. For the CDR3, the DNA is TGTGCCAGTAGTATAGAGGGAGGGCGCGGCGGGGAGCTGTTTTTT. It encodes CASSIEGGRGGELFF.

The CDR3 spells CASSLNGNFQETQYF. CDR3 DNA sequence: TGTGCCAGCAGCTTAAACGGGAACTTCCAAGAGACCCAGTACTTC. This chain joins TRBV7-2 and TRBJ2-5; D possibly corresponds to TRBD2 (5 bases). The germline V and J ends were trimmed by 2 bases and 1 base, with 11 bases remaining between them. CDR3 length: 15 amino acids. Germline V lookup: CDR1 SGHTA, CDR2 FQGNSA.

V is TRBV30 and J is TRBJ1-3; no firm D call. From germline, CDR1 is GTSNPN and CDR2 SVGIG (reference sequence). The CDR3 consists of 15 residues. V was clipped by 1 base and J by 0 bases, with 10 bases between them. CDR3 residues: CAWSADTVSGNTIYF. CDR3 DNA: TGTGCCTGGAGTGCAGACACCGTCTCTGGAAACACCATATATTTT.

The V and J genes are TRBV27 and TRBJ2-5, with 7 bases fitting TRBD2. V dropped 5 bases and J dropped 1; count of bases not matched to a gene: 22. The germline V gene has CDR1 MNHEY and CDR2 SMNVEV (reference sequence). The CDR3 totals 20 residues. The CDR3 spells CASSPSLAASGTLFQETQYF. In DNA form, the CDR3 reads TGTGCCAGCAGTCCCTCCTTGGCGGCTAGCGGAACACTCTTCCAAGAGACCCAGTACTTC.

V and J are TRBV19 and TRBJ1-5; D gene uncertain. V was pared by 2 bases and J by 2 bases, with 16 bases between. The germline CDR1 and CDR2 sequences are LNHDA and SQIVND (reference sequence). The CDR3 spans 17 residues. CDR3: CASSIRLWEIGNQPQHF. The CDR3 region has the DNA TGTGCCAGTAGTATAAGGCTCTGGGAGATTGGCAATCAGCCCCAGCATTTT.

V gene TRBV5-1 combines with J gene TRBJ2-3; 11 bases align to TRBD2. Trimming cost V 0 bases and J 5 bases; bases outside gene matches: 8. The germline V gene has CDR1 SGHRS and CDR2 YFSETQ. The CDR3 loop spans 17 amino acids. The CDR3 sequence: CASSLGLSGRAGDTQYF. CDR3 DNA sequence: TGCGCCAGCAGCTTGGGGCTTAGCGGGAGGGCCGGAGATACGCAGTATTTT.

The chain combines TRBV7-3 with TRBJ2-1, with 12 bases aligning to TRBD2. Germline CDR1 is SGHTA and CDR2 is FQGTGA. CDR3 size: 13 residues. V shed 4 bases and J 9 bases; nucleotides not matched to a gene: 1. CDR3 nucleotides: TGTGCCAGCAGCTGGACTAGCGGGACTGAGCAGTTCTTC. This sequence encodes CASSWTSGTEQFF.

The chain recombines TRBV6-5 with TRBJ2-7, with TRBD1 identical over 8 bases. CDR1 and CDR2 (germline): MNHEY, SVGAGI. V shed 7 bases, J shed 2 bases, and the junction held 7 bases outside the gene matches. The length of the CDR3 is 14 residues. The CDR3 coding sequence is TGTGCCAGCAAGGGAGACAGGGGCACCTACGAGCAGTACTTC. It translates to CASKGDRGTYEQYF.

The V and J genes are TRBV6-5 and TRBJ2-3, with 8 bases fitting TRBD2. V lost 7 bases and J lost 9; bases outside the gene matches: 12. Germline CDR1 reads MNHEY; CDR2 reads SVGAGI. The CDR3 is made up of 14 amino acids. Written as DNA, the CDR3 is TGTGCCAGCAAGGGACTAGTGGGTTCGGGAACGCAGTATTTT. This sequence encodes CASKGLVGSGTQYF.

CDR3: CASSQDSYYNEQFF. As DNA, the CDR3 is TGCGCCAGCAGCCAAGATTCCTACTACAATGAGCAGTTCTTC. J is TRBJ2-1 and V is TRBV4-3; D uncertain. V was clipped by 0 bases and J by 3 bases, with 6 bases between them. This CDR3 has 14 amino acids. From germline, CDR1 is LGHNA and CDR2 YSLEER.

The chain has TRBV3-1 (or the pseudogene TRBV3-2) and TRBJ2-1, with 12 bases that match TRBD2. CDR1 and CDR2 (germline): LGHDT, YNNKEL (reference sequence). The CDR3 sequence is 18 residues long. Germline trimming cut 1 base from V and 2 bases from J; bases unmatched to any gene: 6. CDR3 region: CASSQARTSGATYNEQFF. The CDR3 bases are TGTGCCAGCAGCCAAGCTCGGACTAGCGGGGCTACCTACAATGAGCAGTTCTTC.

The rearrangement uses TRBV30 and TRBJ1-2; 9 bases match TRBD1. V shed 5 bases and J 7 bases; nucleotides not matched to a gene: 5. This CDR3 spans 12 amino acids. Germline V gene lookup returns CDR1 GTSNPN and CDR2 SVGIG (reference sequence). CDR3 DNA: TGTGCCTGGGGGGACAGGGACTCTGGCTACACCTTC. Translation: CAWGDRDSGYTF.

The rearrangement links TRBV2 to TRBJ2-5; maybe TRBD2 (5 bases). V lost 6 bases to trimming and J lost 4 bases, with 18 bases between them. Germline loops: CDR1 SNHLY, CDR2 FYNNEI. This CDR3 is 15 amino acids long. The CDR3 coding sequence is TGTGCCAGCAGGGAGGACTTACCCGCCTCAGAGACCCAGTACTTC. It translates to CASREDLPASETQYF.

The V gene is TRBV7-2, the J gene TRBJ1-1; D remains ambiguous. The V end lost 1 base, the J end lost 3 bases, and 12 bases lay between the germline ends. CDR1 SGHTA and CDR2 FQGNSA come from the germline V gene. The CDR3 covers 15 residues. The chain's CDR3 is CASSLDEGPYTEAFF. In DNA form, the CDR3 reads TGTGCCAGCAGCTTAGATGAGGGTCCATACACTGAAGCTTTCTTT.

The chain employs TRBV25-1 and TRBJ2-7; TRBD2 is a possible D gene (6 bases). Germline CDR1 MGHDK, CDR2 SYGVNS. The CDR3 runs 18 residues. Between the trimmed V and J ends, which lost 4 bases and 2 bases, there was a span of 24 bases. The chain's CDR3 is CASSAYSQYVSGTYEQYF. The CDR3 DNA is TGTGCCAGCAGTGCCTATTCTCAGTATGTTAGCGGTACCTACGAGCAGTACTTC.

This rearrangement joins TRBV5-1 to TRBJ2-7; 8 nucleotides line up with TRBD2. The V segment lost 4 bases and the J segment 0 bases; nucleotides outside the gene matches: 6. The CDR3 length is 15 residues. Germline assignment: CDR1 SGHRS and CDR2 YFSETQ. In DNA form, the CDR3 reads TGCGCCAGCAGCCCACTAGCGGTTGGCTCCTACGAGCAGTACTTC. Its protein product is CASSPLAVGSYEQYF.

V is TRBV19 and J is TRBJ2-1, with 12 nucleotides matching TRBD2. V lost 6 bases, J lost 4 bases, and 7 bases stayed unmatched. Germline V gene sequence: CDR1 LNHDA, CDR2 SQIVND (reference sequence). CDR3 length: 16 residues. CDR3 in DNA: TGTGCCAGTAGGCCCGGACTAGCGGGGAGATACAATGAGCAGTTCTTC. Translation gives CASRPGLAGRYNEQFF. The complete variable domain, with remaining parts taken from reference TRBV19 and TRBJ2-1, reads DGGITQSPKYLFRKEGQNVTLSCEQNLNHDAMYWYRQDPGQGLRLIYYSQIVNDFQKGDIAEGYSVSREKKESFPLTVTSAQKNPTAFYLCASRPGLAGRYNEQFFGPGTRLTVL.

This chain connects TRBV7-3 to TRBJ2-1; TRBD2 is a possible D gene (6 bases). V lost 5 bases and J 5 bases, leaving 13 bases between the germline ends. CDR1 and CDR2 from the germline V gene are SGHTA and FQGTGA. The CDR3 totals 14 residues. The CDR3: CASSQSGADNEQFF. CDR3 nucleotide sequence: TGTGCCAGCAGCCAATCGGGAGCCGACAATGAGCAGTTCTTC.